This T cell receptor beta chain stems from a study of OX40 agonist ivuxolimab in advanced cancers. As for the study more broadly: Ivuxolimab was a fully human IgG2 agonistic monoclonal antibody targeting the costimulatory receptor OX40 (CD134). Intravenous ivuxolimab was administered to patients every 2 weeks at six dose levels: 0.01, 0.1, 0.3, 1.5, 3 and 10 mg/kg. Among the roughly 50 dose-escalation patients, some 20 had hepatocellular carcinoma, approximately 15 melanoma, 9 renal cell carcinoma and 9 head and neck cancer. A male proportion of around 81% and a mean age of around 60 years, ranging from about 20 to 80, were recorded for the dose-escalation cohort. Prior anti-PD-1, anti-PD-L1 or anti-CTLA-4 therapy was permitted, and checkpoint inhibitors had been received by approximately 39% of dose-escalation patients. Partial responses occurred in three dose-escalation patients: two with cutaneous melanoma and one with hepatocellular carcinoma. The purpose of peripheral TCRbeta sequencing was to test whether ivuxolimab changed TCR sequence diversity and led to clonal T-cell expansion. The monotherapy dose-escalation portion (N = 52 patients) of the phase I ivuxolimab trial is reported in the paper.

Looking up the germline V gene yields CDR1 SGDLS and CDR2 YYNGEE. V loses 8 bases at its end and J loses 8 bases; junction bases beyond the gene matches: 10. The CDR3 starts with the cysteine, ends with the phenylalanine, and has 13 residues. Solely the CDR3 DNA is kept, with 39 bases framed from the first base. The trial excluded patients who had a history of autoimmune disease or who were on systemic immunosuppression. Peripheral blood for TCR sequencing was drawn from every dose cohort at baseline, at cycle 4 day 1 and at cycle 7 day 1. The samples were drawn from a first-in-human, open-label, multicenter phase I dose-escalation trial of ivuxolimab. Adults with locally advanced or metastatic melanoma, renal cell, hepatocellular, or head and neck squamous cell carcinoma were enrolled in the trial. CD4+ and CD8+ T cells were sorted separately from peripheral blood before TCR sequencing. Findings and caveats that apply to the study as a whole: In partial responders in the 0.1-3.0 mg/kg groups, normalized peripheral clonal expansion was found to be among the lowest, especially among CD8+ T cells. Low levels of normalized T-cell clonal expansion were also seen in some patients who did not respond. Clonal expansion of both CD4+ and CD8+ blood T cells was observed from baseline to week 6 at doses 0.1 to 3.0 mg/kg. Antigen specificity was not determined for the clonally expanded peripheral T cells. After ivuxolimab, more expanded clones were found on average in CD8+ T cells than in CD4+ T cells.

Genomic DNA was extracted from sorted cells for sequencing of the TCRbeta CDR3 region. The immunoSEQ Assay was used to sequence the TCRbeta CDR3 regions. Here the immuneACCESS table is served through TCRdb, limited to in-frame sequences with V and J called. Missing clones are a known gap in these copies; in checked studies unresolved V genes cover under half, and the rest lacks a known reason. The table for this sample lists roughly 20,000 clones; over 75% of them were counted only once. Jointly, the top ten make up around 16% of the sample. Details on this clone: What antigen it recognizes has not been identified. One base away there is no much larger clone; base qualities are not given.

This TCR derives from an adult with an advanced solid tumor such as melanoma, head and neck, liver or kidney cancer. The chain links TRBV9 with TRBJ2-1, with 7 central nucleotides matching TRBD2. The source material was CD4+ or CD8+ T cells sorted from blood, sampled in a trial of the OX40 agonist ivuxolimab. The CDR3 region reads CASHQGGLDEQFF. Here is the DNA: TGTGCCAGTCACCAGGGAGGGCTCGATGAGCAGTTCTTC.